Below, 26 T cell receptor beta chains from the same sample are listed, as sequenced in a study of blood T cell repertoires in COVID-19. The protocol was immunoSEQ multiplex PCR, while the TCRdb copy is restricted to in-frame clones and leaves out a portion. This sample has more than 65,000 clones, with approximately 78% found just once. Source material: peripheral blood. The source of these receptors is a woman older than 75 with acute or convalescent COVID-19.

This chain joins TRBV6-6 and TRBJ1-5, with no clear D. CDR1 MNHNY and CDR2 SVGAGI come from the germline V gene (reference sequence). V shed 3 bases and J shed 2 bases, with 14 bases lying between them. This CDR3 has 16 amino acids. As DNA, the CDR3 is TGTGCCAGCAGTTATGGTGAGGGTAGGGGCAATCAGCCCCAGCATTTT. This gives the protein CASSYGEGRGNQPQHF.

This rearrangement joins TRBV27 to TRBJ2-5, with 9 bases identical to TRBD1. The CDR3 extends over 16 amino acids. In germline, CDR1 is MNHEY, CDR2 SMNVEV (reference sequence). V trimming: 0 bases; J trimming: 4 bases; junction bases outside the gene matches: 6. The CDR3 DNA follows: TGTGCCAGCAGTTTATCGAGGGGGACAGGGTTAGAGACCCAGTACTTC. It codes for CASSLSRGTGLETQYF.

This clone has just a few counts. The chain uses TRBV3-1 (or the pseudogene TRBV3-2) and TRBJ1-1, with 10 bases aligning to TRBD1. The V gene end was trimmed by 4 bases and the J gene end by 4 bases; junction bases not matched to a gene: 6. The length of the CDR3 is 15 residues. The V gene's germline CDR1 is LGHDT and CDR2 YNNKEL (reference sequence). CDR3 amino acids: CASSRSRTGGTEAFF. The CDR3 DNA reads TGTGCCAGCAGCCGAAGCAGGACAGGGGGCACTGAAGCTTTCTTT.

This chain uses TRBV7-9 with TRBJ2-7, with 9 bases lining up with TRBD1. Germline values: CDR1 SEHNR, CDR2 FQNEAQ (reference sequence). The CDR3 consists of 16 residues. Trimming at V came to 3 bases and at J to 1 base, leaving 7 bases not matched to a gene. This CDR3 reads CASSFFTGTGSYEQYF. In DNA, the CDR3 is TGTGCCAGCAGCTTTTTTACGGGGACAGGGTCCTACGAGCAGTACTTC. Using reference TRBV7-9 and TRBJ2-7 for the parts outside the CDR3, the full variable domain is DTGVSQNPRHKITKRGQNVTFRCDPISEHNRLYWYRQTLGQGPEFLTYFQNEAQLEKSRLLSDRFSAERPKGSFSTLEIQRTEQGDSAMYLCASSFFTGTGSYEQYFGPGTRLTVT.

The chain has TRBV11-3 and TRBJ2-1, with 11 positions matching TRBD2. From germline, CDR1 is SGHNT and CDR2 YENEEA. The CDR3 is made up of 16 amino acids. Unmatched junction bases numbered 4, after V lost 0 bases and J lost 6 bases. CDR3 sequence reads: CASSLESSGGSNEQFF. Written as DNA, the CDR3 is TGTGCCAGCAGCTTAGAGTCTAGCGGGGGGAGCAATGAGCAGTTCTTC.

This clone came up a few times. The rearrangement joins TRBV5-8 to TRBJ1-1; a weak D match, TRBD1 (5 bases). Germline V gives CDR1 SGHTS, CDR2 YDEGEE. The length of the CDR3 is 16 residues. The V end was cut by 4 bases, the J end by 0 bases, with 16 bases between. The CDR3 DNA sequence: TGTGCCAGCAGCCCCGGGCGGGGCATTTTGAACACTGAAGCTTTCTTT. Protein: CASSPGRGILNTEAFF.

The V gene is TRBV6-4, the J gene TRBJ2-7; a weak D match, TRBD1 (6 bases). V was shortened by 2 bases and J by 5 bases, with 13 bases between the two germline ends. CDR1 MRHNA and CDR2 SNTAGT come from the germline V gene. The CDR3 is 14 amino acids. The CDR3 sequence: CASSDGRAGDEQYF. CDR3 bases: TGTGCCAGCAGTGACGGTCGGGCAGGGGACGAGCAGTACTTC.

The chain uses TRBV9 and TRBJ2-3, with 9 nucleotides matching TRBD2. The V gene end was trimmed by 4 bases and the J gene end by 7 bases; junction bases not matched to a gene: 10. CDR3 size: 15 residues. Germline CDR1 is SGDLS and CDR2 is YYNGEE. Here the CDR3 reads CASSTVAGGENTQYF. The DNA of the CDR3 is TGTGCCAGCAGCACAGTGGCGGGGGGGGAAAATACGCAGTATTTT.

The chain employs TRBV7-9 and TRBJ1-5; D may be TRBD1 (6 bases). Germline V gene lookup returns CDR1 SEHNR and CDR2 FQNEAQ (reference sequence). There are 13 residues in the CDR3. The V end lost 6 bases, the J end lost 4 bases, and 10 bases lay between the germline ends. The CDR3 is CASRKGDNQPQHF. The CDR3 region has the DNA TGTGCCAGCAGGAAGGGGGATAATCAGCCCCAGCATTTT.

The V and J genes are TRBV7-2 and TRBJ1-1; possibly TRBD1 for D (5 bases). This CDR3 is built from 15 residues. Germline values: CDR1 SGHTA, CDR2 FQGNSA. V was trimmed by 5 bases and J by 4 bases, leaving 17 bases between them. In DNA form, the CDR3 reads TGTGCCAGCAGCCCGGGAGGGACGCACACCACTGAAGCTTTCTTT. Amino acid sequence: CASSPGGTHTTEAFF.

The chain has TRBV2 and TRBJ2-2; 11 bases match TRBD2. The CDR3 is 15 amino acids. CDR1 and CDR2 from the germline V gene are SNHLY and FYNNEI. The V and J ends lost 8 bases and 5 bases, in that order; junction bases with no gene match: 7. Written as DNA, the CDR3 is TGTGCCAGCGGGGTAGCGGGGGGGCCGACCGGGGAGCTGTTTTTT. It specifies CASGVAGGPTGELFF.

The V gene is TRBV7-2, the J gene TRBJ1-2; D is perhaps TRBD1 (5 bases). The germline CDR1 and CDR2 sequences are SGHTA and FQGNSA. The V gene lost 3 bases and the J gene lost 4 bases, with 12 bases spanning the gap. The CDR3 is made up of 14 amino acids. CDR3: CASSLEVTVYGYTF. CDR3 DNA sequence: TGTGCCAGCAGCTTGGAAGTGACAGTCTATGGCTACACCTTC. The full variable domain, rest sourced from reference TRBV7-2 and TRBJ1-2, is GAGVSQSPSNKVTEKGKDVELRCDPISGHTALYWYRQSLGQGLEFLIYFQGNSAPDKSGLPSDRFSAERTGGSVSTLTIQRTQQEDSAVYLCASSLEVTVYGYTFGSGTRLTVV.

This chain links TRBV13 with TRBJ1-2; no clear D. The CDR3 contains 14 residues. V was cut by 1 base and J by 4 bases, with 10 bases left in between. The germline gives CDR1 PRHDT, CDR2 FYEKMQ (reference sequence). DNA for the CDR3: TGTGCCAGCAGCTTAGTCGCGAATTCCTATGGCTACACCTTC. This encodes CASSLVANSYGYTF.

V is TRBV27 and J is TRBJ2-1; 12 bases align to TRBD2. The CDR3 is 16 residues long. Per the germline V gene, CDR1 is MNHEY and CDR2 is SMNVEV (reference sequence). The ends lost 4 bases at V and 7 bases at J; junction bases unmatched: 8. The CDR3 spells CASSSYSSGGANEQFF. For the CDR3, the DNA is TGTGCCAGCAGTTCCTACTCTAGCGGGGGGGCGAATGAGCAGTTCTTC.

This rearrangement joins TRBV2 to TRBJ1-2, with TRBD1 identical over 10 bases. The CDR3 spans 17 residues. Germline values: CDR1 SNHLY, CDR2 FYNNEI. J gave up 2 bases and V 2 bases, and 8 bases lay outside the gene matches. Here the CDR3 reads CASSEPTGGQGNYGYTF. DNA for the CDR3: TGTGCCAGCAGTGAACCCACGGGGGGACAGGGGAACTATGGCTACACCTTC.

This clone has just one count. The CDR3 region is CASTQGISNQPQHF. As DNA, the CDR3 is TGTGCCAGTACTCAGGGGATAAGCAATCAGCCCCAGCATTTT. The chain has TRBV19 and TRBJ1-5, with D maybe TRBD1 (6 bases). CDR3 length: 14 amino acids. Germline V gives CDR1 LNHDA, CDR2 SQIVND (reference sequence). Trimming shortened V by 7 bases and J by 1 base, and 11 bases separated the two germline ends.

The genes are TRBV19 and TRBJ1-5; 9 nucleotides line up with TRBD1. The J segment lost 3 bases and the V segment lost 7 bases, leaving 7 bases of the junction unmatched. This CDR3 spans 15 amino acids. CDR1 is LNHDA and CDR2 is SQIVND in the germline V gene (reference sequence). CDR3 residues: CASTPGTGNNQPQHF. The CDR3, as DNA: TGTGCCAGTACCCCCGGGACAGGGAACAATCAGCCCCAGCATTTT.

This clone was detected many times. The chain employs TRBV13 and TRBJ1-1, with 7 bases that match TRBD1. Losses at the gene ends were 5 bases for V and 11 bases for J; bases not matched to a gene: 11. The CDR3 spans 13 residues. The germline V gene encodes CDR1 PRHDT and CDR2 FYEKMQ (reference sequence). The CDR3 spells CASSQRQGVRAFF. The CDR3 DNA sequence: TGTGCCAGCAGCCAGAGACAGGGAGTGAGGGCTTTCTTT.

The chain links TRBV12-3 or TRBV12-4 to TRBJ1-1; D remains unclear. The germline V and J ends were trimmed by 7 bases and 5 bases, with 14 bases remaining between them. This CDR3 is 13 amino acids long. The CDR3 spells CASTLRARTEAFF. The CDR3 bases are TGTGCCAGCACCCTGAGGGCGAGGACTGAAGCTTTCTTT.

The chain recombines TRBV5-6 with TRBJ2-7; 9 positions agree with TRBD1. Losses at the gene ends were 2 bases for V and 2 bases for J; bases not matched to a gene: 2. The CDR3 runs 14 residues. In germline, CDR1 is SGHDT, CDR2 YYEEEE. The CDR3 nucleotides are TGTGCCAGCAGCTTCGGGACAGGGACCTACGAGCAGTACTTC. Residues: CASSFGTGTYEQYF.

This chain joins TRBV5-1 and TRBJ2-3; D possibly corresponds to TRBD1 (6 bases). The CDR3 has 16 amino acids. CDR1 is SGHRS and CDR2 is YFSETQ in the germline V gene. The V and J ends lost 4 bases and 1 base respectively, with 16 bases between them. CDR3 residues: CASSPFGQTGTDTQYF. The CDR3 coding sequence is TGCGCCAGCAGCCCCTTTGGACAGACAGGCACAGATACGCAGTATTTT.

This clone was observed a handful of times. Other nucleotide sequences from this sample produce the same CDR3. CDR3 protein: CASSLEGGNQPQHF. In DNA, the CDR3 is TGCGCCAGCAGCTTGGAAGGGGGCAATCAGCCCCAGCATTTT. The gene calls are TRBV5-1 and TRBJ1-5; D is possibly TRBD1 (5 bases). The germline CDR1 and CDR2 sequences are SGHRS and YFSETQ. V was pared by 0 bases and J by 2 bases, with 6 bases between. The CDR3 has 14 residues.

This chain links TRBV6-5 with TRBJ2-7; a weak D match, TRBD2 (7 bases). This CDR3 contains 13 residues. Trimming removed 11 bases from V and 2 bases from J, with 16 bases in between. The V gene's germline CDR1 is MNHEY and CDR2 SVGAGI. Here the CDR3 DNA reads TGTGCCGGCGCGCGGGGGCCAACCTACGAGCAGTACTTC. Residues: CAGARGPTYEQYF.

Regarding this clone: Germline and junction disagree at one end, which may indicate a read error. CDR3 sequence reads: CASSLHGQAKEKLFF. CDR3 nucleotides: TGTGCCAGCAGCTTGCATGGCCAGGCTAAAGAAAAACTGTTTTTT. The J gene is TRBJ1-4, the V gene TRBV5-8; no clear D. Per the germline V gene, CDR1 is SGHTS and CDR2 is YDEGEE. The CDR3 has 15 amino acids.

This clone was found a few times. J is TRBJ1-1 and V is TRBV7-6; tentatively, D is TRBD1 (5 bases). The CDR3 spans 16 residues. From germline, CDR1 is SGHVS and CDR2 FNYEAQ. Trimming stripped 5 bases from V and 5 bases from J, with 21 bases between. The CDR3 bases are TGTGCCAGCAGCGGAAACCGGGCAGCCCGGGGGACTGAAGCTTTCTTT. It specifies CASSGNRAARGTEAFF.

A single count supports this clone. The gene calls are TRBV30 and TRBJ2-4; D ambiguous. V lost 3 bases to trimming and J lost 0 bases, with 9 bases between them. This CDR3 is 14 amino acids long. CDR1 GTSNPN and CDR2 SVGIG come from the germline V gene (reference sequence). CDR3 nucleotide sequence: TGTGCCTGGAGCGCGAATATAGCCAAAAACATTCAGTACTTC. Encoded protein: CAWSANIAKNIQYF.